The entry below describes one TCR beta chain. Its specificity is unknown. The record originates from a study of Ad26.COV2.S vaccination and SARS-CoV-2 variants. Across the whole study: Trial arm assignment for the donor was COV1001 Ad26.COV2.S.

Only in-frame clones appear in the TCRdb table, and some are missing; sequencing was by immunoSEQ multiplex PCR. The sample includes around 450,000 clones, roughly 90% of them seen just once. Study-level points and caveats: Placebo recipients had lower spike-specific TCR breadth than vaccine recipients. Breadth of non-spike TCRs did not differ between vaccinees and placebo recipients.

Germline CDR1 reads SGHTA; CDR2 reads FQGNSA. The germline V and J ends were trimmed by 2 bases and 6 bases, with 16 bases remaining between them. The CDR3 runs to 15 residues. The treatment is: roughly 18 received Ad26.COV2.S at low or high dose, single or two shots; 5 received placebo; per-sample allocation not given. Vaccine and placebo recipients were sampled on day 63 after the first injection. The TCR comes from a person between 18 and 59 years old who received the Ad26.COV2.S COVID-19 vaccine or a placebo. The sequenced sample was peripheral blood, obtained in a trial of Ad26.COV2.S vaccine versus placebo. The V gene is TRBV7-2, the J gene TRBJ1-2, with D hard to call. The CDR3 protein is CASSLFLSGGNGYTF. CDR3 coding DNA: TGTGCCAGCAGCTTATTTCTCTCGGGCGGGAATGGCTACACCTTC.